This TCR beta chain was profiled in a study of human T cells and chemical hapten exposure. Time point: patch test 3, about 24 weeks after DPC sensitization. Indicated treatment: therapeutic diphenylcyclopropenone sensitization with weekly scalp DPC. TCRdb called the RACE reads again in MiXCR, with one record for every CDR3 protein. Of 45,000 to 60,000 distinct CDR3 sequences in the sample, roughly an eighth were seen once. The CDR3 totals 12 residues. Deletions cut 5 bases from V and 4 bases from J, with 8 bases between. Germline values: CDR1 MDHEN, CDR2 SYDVKM. This clonotype has a handful of counts. The source was whole blood, collected in connection with sensitization to the hapten diphenylcyclopropenone (DPC). The rearrangement uses TRBV28 and TRBJ1-1; the D is unclear. The clonotype was recovered from a man aged 25 to 40 with alopecia areata. Some clones in this sample may be carry-over from other donors' samples. The CDR3 nucleotides read TGTGCCAGCAGTGTCGGATTCACTGAAGCTTTCTTT. It yields the protein CASSVGFTEAFF.